This T cell receptor (beta chain) is drawn from a study of T-cell reconstitution after alpha-beta-depleted transplantation in children listed by TCRdb under 2016. Study-wide context: Using TCR repertoire profiling, the study quantitatively followed how T-cell immune reconstitution unfolded in children after TCRalphabeta/CD19-depleted allogeneic hematopoietic cell transplantation. The study at large found these results: Over the following months the frequencies of hyperexpanded clones went down, and after one year T-cell counts and TCRbeta diversity were mostly credited to newly produced T cells. The high TCRbeta diversity at day 60 in some patients was ascribed to recipient T cells and intrathymic progenitors that had survived conditioning. The apparently early recovery of alphabetaT-cell counts about two months after transplant reportedly depended on only several hundred rapidly expanded clones that came from non-depleted graft cells.

Trimming costs V 3 bases and J 2 bases, and their ends lie 10 bases apart. CDR1 and CDR2 are read off the germline V gene as SGHVS and FQNEAQ. Counted from cysteine to phenylalanine, this CDR3 has 14 amino acids. Only the CDR3 portion is preserved as DNA: 42 bases, with reading frame beginning at the first base. In this sample, this clonotype turned up many times. It has no known antigen specificity. Base qualities are not provided; no much larger clone lies one nucleotide away. Explained via the paper, the treatment or condition label denotes: allogeneic hematopoietic cell transplantation with graft depleted of TCRalphabeta T cells and CD19 B cells. The transplant recipients were children given TCRalphabeta/CD19-depleted allogeneic hematopoietic cell grafts. Library creation used PCR. Sequenced on an Illumina HiSeq 2500. TCR libraries were prepared with molecular barcoding, using unique molecular identifiers to normalize TCRbeta repertoire quantification. Clones were called with MiXCR by TCRdb after fastp trimmed the public reads at Q25, and only in-frame beta chains were retained. Rows are unified per CDR3 protein, each entry keeping the most common DNA and genes. The sample data list hundreds of thousands of distinct CDR3 sequences, and roughly 23% of these were observed just once. 2% to 3% of the sample comes from the top ten.

Sequences were derived from PBMCs, sampled before TCRalphabeta/CD19-depleted stem cell transplant. The sequence derives from a girl aged 2-10 years with Fanconi anemia, due to receive a stem cell transplant. The chain joins TRBV7-8 to TRBJ2-5; the D gene is not confidently resolved. The CDR3 here reads CASSFLSLQETQYF. The DNA reads as follows: TGTGCCAGCAGCTTTTTAAGCCTTCAAGAGACCCAGTACTTC. The reference TRBV7-8 and TRBJ2-5 proteins fill in what lies around the CDR3, so the full variable domain reads GAGVSQSPRYKVAKRGQDVALRCDPISGHVSLFWYQQALGQGPEFLTYFQNEAQLDKSGLPSDRFFAERPEGSVSTLKIQRTQQEDSAVYLCASSFLSLQETQYFGPGTRLLVL.